This entry is about one T cell receptor beta chain. The antigen remains unidentified. In the PCR, 60 Vbeta and 13 Jbeta primers were used. Sequencing was performed with immunoSEQ multiplex PCR; in TCRdb, only in-frame clones are kept and a portion is missing. The sample spans 35,000 to 45,000 clones; the ten largest clones claim approximately 6.2%. The sample is drawn from a study of cytomegalovirus exposure and HLA in healthy donors. Broader study findings: No immune exposure information besides CMV serostatus was available.

From germline, CDR1 is MNHEY and CDR2 SVGAGI. The CDR3 consists of 12 residues. V was pared by 6 bases and J by 5 bases, with 10 bases between. This receptor was obtained from a man aged 25 to 40 in good health and CMV-seronegative. Specimen: PBMCs. The gene calls are TRBV6-5 and TRBJ1-1; D possibly corresponds to TRBD1 (5 bases). CDR3 bases: TGTGCCAGCAGGGGCGGGGGAACTGAAGCTTTCTTT. This translates into CASRGGGTEAFF.